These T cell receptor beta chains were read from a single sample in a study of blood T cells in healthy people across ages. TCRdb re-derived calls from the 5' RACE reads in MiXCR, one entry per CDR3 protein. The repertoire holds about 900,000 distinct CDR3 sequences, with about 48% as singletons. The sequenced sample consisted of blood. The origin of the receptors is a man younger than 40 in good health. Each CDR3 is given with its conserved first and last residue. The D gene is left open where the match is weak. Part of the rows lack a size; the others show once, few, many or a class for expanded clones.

cdr3_aa: CASSQERPGELFF
cdr3_nt: TGCGCCAGCAGCCAAGAAAGGCCCGGGGAGCTGTTTTTT
clone_size: NA
cdr3_length: 13
j_call: TRBJ2-2
d_call: NA
v_call: TRBV4-1

cdr3_aa: CASSVGQARGNEQYF
cdr3_nt: TGTGCCAGCAGCGTGGGGCAGGCACGGGGCAATGAGCAGTACTTC
clone_size: NA
cdr3_length: 15
j_call: TRBJ2-5
d_call: NA
v_call: TRBV9

cdr3_aa: CASSQTPSSYKQYF
cdr3_nt: TGCGCCAGCAGCCAAACACCGAGCTCCTACAAGCAGTACTTC
clone_size: once
cdr3_length: 14
j_call: TRBJ2-7
d_call: NA
v_call: TRBV4-1

cdr3_aa: CASSQFLRLEGPYEQYF
cdr3_nt: TGTGCCAGCAGCCAATTTCTGCGACTTGAAGGCCCGTACGAGCAGTACTTC
clone_size: few
cdr3_length: 17
j_call: TRBJ2-7
d_call: NA
v_call: TRBV3-1

cdr3_aa: CASKYGETQYF
cdr3_nt: TGTGCCAGCAAGTACGGTGAGACCCAGTACTTC
clone_size: NA
cdr3_length: 11
j_call: TRBJ2-5
d_call: NA
v_call: TRBV2

cdr3_aa: CASTLEGATDTQYF
cdr3_nt: TGTGCCAGCACCCTTGAGGGGGCCACAGATACGCAGTATTTT
clone_size: NA
cdr3_length: 14
j_call: TRBJ2-3
d_call: TRBD1
v_call: TRBV7-2

cdr3_aa: CAISESGTGAYEQYF
cdr3_nt: TGTGCCATCAGTGAGTCCGGGACAGGAGCCTACGAGCAGTACTTC
clone_size: NA
cdr3_length: 15
j_call: TRBJ2-7
d_call: TRBD1
v_call: TRBV10-3

cdr3_aa: CASSLALKETQYF
cdr3_nt: TGTGCCAGCAGTTTAGCGCTAAAGGAGACCCAGTACTTC
clone_size: few
cdr3_length: 13
j_call: TRBJ2-5
d_call: NA
v_call: TRBV12-3/TRBV12-4

cdr3_aa: CASSLGRASYNEQFF
cdr3_nt: TGTGCCAGCAGCTTAGGCAGGGCTTCCTACAATGAGCAGTTCTTC
clone_size: NA
cdr3_length: 15
j_call: TRBJ2-1
d_call: NA
v_call: TRBV11-2

cdr3_aa: CSVRTGAVELFF
cdr3_nt: TGCAGCGTTAGGACAGGGGCGGTAGAACTGTTTTTT
clone_size: NA
cdr3_length: 12
j_call: TRBJ1-4
d_call: TRBD1
v_call: TRBV29-1

cdr3_aa: CASSVGPGSSYNEQYF
cdr3_nt: TGTGCCAGCAGCGTAGGCCCGGGGTCCTCCTACAATGAGCAGTACTTC
clone_size: NA
cdr3_length: 16
j_call: TRBJ2-7
d_call: NA
v_call: TRBV9

cdr3_aa: CSVEGTSGDVQETQYF
cdr3_nt: TGCAGCGTTGAGGGGACTAGCGGGGATGTACAAGAGACCCAGTACTTC
clone_size: NA
cdr3_length: 16
j_call: TRBJ2-5
d_call: TRBD2
v_call: TRBV29-1

cdr3_aa: CASSPWGGGQPQHF
cdr3_nt: TGTGCCAGCAGTCCCTGGGGAGGCGGGCAGCCCCAGCATTTT
clone_size: NA
cdr3_length: 14
j_call: TRBJ1-5
d_call: NA
v_call: TRBV12-3/TRBV12-4

cdr3_aa: CASSQDIPGTWNSPLHF
cdr3_nt: TGTGCCAGCAGCCAAGATATTCCGGGGACGTGGAATTCACCCCTCCACTTT
clone_size: few
cdr3_length: 17
j_call: TRBJ1-6
d_call: NA
v_call: TRBV14

cdr3_aa: CSARDHRAGSYEQYF
cdr3_nt: TGCAGTGCTAGAGATCACAGGGCGGGTTCCTACGAGCAGTACTTC
clone_size: NA
cdr3_length: 15
j_call: TRBJ2-7
d_call: NA
v_call: TRBV20-1

cdr3_aa: CASSYSGSRQAYEQYF
cdr3_nt: TGTGCCAGCAGTTACTCGGGGTCTCGGCAGGCCTACGAGCAGTACTTC
clone_size: few
cdr3_length: 16
j_call: TRBJ2-7
d_call: NA
v_call: TRBV6-5

cdr3_aa: CASSPSDRGTEAFF
cdr3_nt: TGTGCCAGCAGTCCCTCGGACAGGGGCACTGAAGCTTTCTTT
clone_size: NA
cdr3_length: 14
j_call: TRBJ1-1
d_call: TRBD1
v_call: TRBV28

cdr3_aa: CSARDRQGALNEQFF
cdr3_nt: TGCAGTGCTAGAGATCGCCAGGGGGCCCTCAATGAGCAGTTCTTC
clone_size: NA
cdr3_length: 15
j_call: TRBJ2-1
d_call: TRBD1
v_call: TRBV20-1

cdr3_aa: CASSRRVGQGAWNTEAFF
cdr3_nt: TGCGCCAGCAGCCGTCGAGTGGGACAGGGGGCTTGGAACACTGAAGCTTTCTTT
clone_size: few
cdr3_length: 18
j_call: TRBJ1-1
d_call: TRBD1
v_call: TRBV4-1

cdr3_aa: CASSVGRSKDEQYF
cdr3_nt: TGTGCCAGCAGCGTAGGCAGAAGTAAAGACGAGCAGTACTTC
clone_size: NA
cdr3_length: 14
j_call: TRBJ2-7
d_call: NA
v_call: TRBV9

cdr3_aa: CASSLSPGANVLTF
cdr3_nt: TGTGCCAGCAGCTTAAGTCCAGGGGCCAACGTCCTGACTTTC
clone_size: many
cdr3_length: 14
j_call: TRBJ2-6
d_call: NA
v_call: TRBV11-1

cdr3_aa: CSARAGGNTEAFF
cdr3_nt: TGCAGTGCTAGGGCAGGGGGCAACACTGAAGCTTTCTTT
clone_size: NA
cdr3_length: 13
j_call: TRBJ1-1
d_call: TRBD1
v_call: TRBV20-1

cdr3_aa: CASSDPKEQYF
cdr3_nt: TGTGCCAGCAGTGATCCAAAGGAGCAGTACTTC
clone_size: NA
cdr3_length: 11
j_call: TRBJ2-7
d_call: NA
v_call: TRBV25-1

cdr3_aa: CASSQGLADIFQETQYF
cdr3_nt: TGTGCCAGCAGCCAGGGGCTAGCGGATATCTTCCAAGAGACCCAGTACTTC
clone_size: NA
cdr3_length: 17
j_call: TRBJ2-5
d_call: NA
v_call: TRBV7-2

cdr3_aa: CSKLGGNTEAFF
cdr3_nt: TGCAGTAAGCTGGGGGGGAACACTGAAGCTTTCTTT
clone_size: NA
cdr3_length: 12
j_call: TRBJ1-1
d_call: NA
v_call: TRBV20-1

cdr3_aa: CASSEGMDSYNEQFF
cdr3_nt: TGTGCCAGCAGTGAGGGAATGGACAGTTACAATGAGCAGTTCTTC
clone_size: many
cdr3_length: 15
j_call: TRBJ2-1
d_call: NA
v_call: TRBV6-4

cdr3_aa: CSARGPLDEQYF
cdr3_nt: TGCAGTGCTAGAGGCCCTTTAGACGAGCAGTACTTC
clone_size: few
cdr3_length: 12
j_call: TRBJ2-7
d_call: NA
v_call: TRBV20-1

cdr3_aa: CASRLGQGSYGYTF
cdr3_nt: TGTGCCAGCAGATTGGGGCAGGGCTCCTATGGCTACACCTTC
clone_size: NA
cdr3_length: 14
j_call: TRBJ1-2
d_call: NA
v_call: TRBV27

cdr3_aa: CASSLPAGGNEQFF
cdr3_nt: TGTGCCAGCAGTTTACCGGCAGGGGGCAATGAGCAGTTCTTC
clone_size: NA
cdr3_length: 14
j_call: TRBJ2-1
d_call: TRBD1
v_call: TRBV12-3/TRBV12-4

cdr3_aa: CASSQTLAGGMTDTQYF
cdr3_nt: TGTGCCAGCAGCCAGACGCTAGCGGGGGGCATGACAGATACGCAGTATTTT
clone_size: NA
cdr3_length: 17
j_call: TRBJ2-3
d_call: TRBD2
v_call: TRBV7-2

cdr3_aa: CSVGQRVTDTQYF
cdr3_nt: TGCAGCGTTGGGCAGAGGGTTACAGATACGCAGTATTTT
clone_size: NA
cdr3_length: 13
j_call: TRBJ2-3
d_call: NA
v_call: TRBV29-1

cdr3_aa: CASVSVQQTQYF
cdr3_nt: TGTGCCAGCGTAAGCGTCCAACAGACCCAGTACTTC
clone_size: NA
cdr3_length: 12
j_call: TRBJ2-5
d_call: NA
v_call: TRBV2

cdr3_aa: CSAYTGTLDTQYF
cdr3_nt: TGCAGTGCTTACACCGGGACTTTAGATACGCAGTATTTT
clone_size: NA
cdr3_length: 13
j_call: TRBJ2-3
d_call: NA
v_call: TRBV20-1

cdr3_aa: CASSWTSGGTYEQYF
cdr3_nt: TGTGCCAGCAGTTGGACTAGCGGGGGGACCTACGAGCAGTACTTC
clone_size: many
cdr3_length: 15
j_call: TRBJ2-7
d_call: TRBD2
v_call: TRBV7-2

cdr3_aa: CASRAQGARGQYF
cdr3_nt: TGTGCCAGCAGAGCCCAGGGGGCGCGGGGGCAGTACTTC
clone_size: NA
cdr3_length: 13
j_call: TRBJ2-7
d_call: TRBD1
v_call: TRBV6-5

cdr3_aa: CASSQVGIGNNEQFF
cdr3_nt: TGCGCCAGCAGCCAAGTAGGTATCGGGAACAATGAGCAGTTCTTC
clone_size: few
cdr3_length: 15
j_call: TRBJ2-1
d_call: NA
v_call: TRBV4-1

cdr3_aa: CASRPEKPEQYF
cdr3_nt: TGTGCCAGCAGACCAGAAAAGCCCGAGCAGTACTTC
clone_size: few
cdr3_length: 12
j_call: TRBJ2-7
d_call: NA
v_call: TRBV28

cdr3_aa: CASSPQGVFDTEAFF
cdr3_nt: TGTGCCAGCAGTCCACAGGGGGTCTTTGACACTGAAGCTTTCTTT
clone_size: NA
cdr3_length: 15
j_call: TRBJ1-1
d_call: TRBD1
v_call: TRBV6-6

cdr3_aa: CASSGGTSGTYSTDTQYF
cdr3_nt: TGTGCCAGCAGCGGTGGGACTAGCGGGACCTACAGCACAGATACGCAGTATTTT
clone_size: NA
cdr3_length: 18
j_call: TRBJ2-3
d_call: TRBD2
v_call: TRBV7-2

cdr3_aa: CASTHNYEQYF
cdr3_nt: TGTGCCAGCACCCATAACTACGAGCAGTACTTC
clone_size: few
cdr3_length: 11
j_call: TRBJ2-7
d_call: NA
v_call: TRBV3-1

cdr3_aa: CASRRRGTDTQYF
cdr3_nt: TGTGCCAGCCGCCGGAGGGGCACAGATACGCAGTATTTT
clone_size: few
cdr3_length: 13
j_call: TRBJ2-3
d_call: NA
v_call: TRBV3-1

cdr3_aa: CASSFQWTGINEKLFF
cdr3_nt: TGTGCCAGCAGTTTCCAATGGACCGGGATCAATGAAAAACTGTTTTTT
clone_size: NA
cdr3_length: 16
j_call: TRBJ1-4
d_call: NA
v_call: TRBV28

cdr3_aa: CASSLDEGSGYTF
cdr3_nt: TGTGCCAGCAGCTTAGATGAGGGCTCTGGCTACACCTTC
clone_size: NA
cdr3_length: 13
j_call: TRBJ1-2
d_call: NA
v_call: TRBV7-9

cdr3_aa: CSAIRPFTKGQGSTDTQYF
cdr3_nt: TGCAGTGCAATCAGGCCATTCACAAAGGGACAGGGAAGCACAGATACGCAGTATTTT
clone_size: few
cdr3_length: 19
j_call: TRBJ2-3
d_call: TRBD1
v_call: TRBV20-1

cdr3_aa: CASSGTSGGRRQFF
cdr3_nt: TGTGCCAGCAGTGGGACTAGCGGGGGGCGGCGGCAGTTCTTC
clone_size: NA
cdr3_length: 14
j_call: TRBJ2-1
d_call: TRBD2
v_call: TRBV2

cdr3_aa: CASSATTNEKLFF
cdr3_nt: TGTGCCAGCAGTGCTACAACTAATGAAAAACTGTTTTTT
clone_size: NA
cdr3_length: 13
j_call: TRBJ1-4
d_call: NA
v_call: TRBV6-5

cdr3_aa: CASSSKGESTEAFF
cdr3_nt: TGCGCCAGCAGCTCGAAGGGGGAATCGACTGAAGCTTTCTTT
clone_size: NA
cdr3_length: 14
j_call: TRBJ1-1
d_call: NA
v_call: TRBV5-1

cdr3_aa: CASSLVWSGERGYTF
cdr3_nt: TGTGCCAGCAGCTTAGTGTGGTCAGGGGAGAGAGGCTACACCTTC
clone_size: few
cdr3_length: 15
j_call: TRBJ1-2
d_call: NA
v_call: TRBV7-2

cdr3_aa: CAWSEGAGTQYF
cdr3_nt: TGTGCCTGGAGTGAAGGGGCAGGGACGCAGTATTTT
clone_size: NA
cdr3_length: 12
j_call: TRBJ2-3
d_call: NA
v_call: TRBV30

cdr3_aa: CASKRDRGYNQPQHF
cdr3_nt: TGTGCCAGCAAGCGGGACAGGGGTTACAATCAGCCCCAGCATTTT
clone_size: NA
cdr3_length: 15
j_call: TRBJ1-5
d_call: TRBD1
v_call: TRBV2

cdr3_aa: CASSQPAGQGGYNEQFF
cdr3_nt: TGCGCCAGCAGCCAACCCGCCGGGCAGGGGGGCTACAATGAGCAGTTCTTC
clone_size: many
cdr3_length: 17
j_call: TRBJ2-1
d_call: NA
v_call: TRBV4-1

cdr3_aa: CASSLRWTADEQFF
cdr3_nt: TGTGCCAGCAGCTTACGCTGGACAGCCGACGAGCAGTTCTTC
clone_size: NA
cdr3_length: 14
j_call: TRBJ2-1
d_call: NA
v_call: TRBV11-1

cdr3_aa: CASGKKGGLTYEQYF
cdr3_nt: TGTGCCAGCGGAAAGAAAGGGGGCTTAACCTACGAGCAGTACTTC
clone_size: NA
cdr3_length: 15
j_call: TRBJ2-7
d_call: TRBD1
v_call: TRBV2